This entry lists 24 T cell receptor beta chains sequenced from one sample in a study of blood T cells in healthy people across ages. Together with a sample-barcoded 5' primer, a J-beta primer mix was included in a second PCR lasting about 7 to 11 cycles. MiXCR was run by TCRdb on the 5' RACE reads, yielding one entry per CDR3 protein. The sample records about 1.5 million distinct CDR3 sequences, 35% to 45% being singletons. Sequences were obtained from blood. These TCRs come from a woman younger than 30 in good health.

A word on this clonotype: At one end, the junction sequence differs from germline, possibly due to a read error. The CDR3 DNA is TGTGTCAGCTCCCTGGGGGGACAGCATTGGTCCTACGAGCAGTACTTC. It is translated as CVSSLGGQHWSYEQYF. The chain carries TRBV18 and TRBJ2-7; weak D call: TRBD1 (7 bases). The CDR3 totals 16 residues. From germline, CDR1 is KGHSH and CDR2 LQKENI.

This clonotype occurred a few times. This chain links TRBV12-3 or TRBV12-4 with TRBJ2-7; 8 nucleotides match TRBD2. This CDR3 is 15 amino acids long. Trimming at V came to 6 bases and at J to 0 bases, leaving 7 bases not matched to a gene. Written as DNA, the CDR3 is TGTGCCAGCAGCGAAACTAGCGGAAACTCCTACGAGCAGTACTTC. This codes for CASSETSGNSYEQYF.

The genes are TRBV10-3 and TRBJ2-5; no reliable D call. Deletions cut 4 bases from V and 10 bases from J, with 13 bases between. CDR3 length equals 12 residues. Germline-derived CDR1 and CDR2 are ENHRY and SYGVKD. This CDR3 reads CAISGLSYDQYF. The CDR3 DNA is TGTGCCATCAGTGGACTCTCCTACGACCAGTACTTC.

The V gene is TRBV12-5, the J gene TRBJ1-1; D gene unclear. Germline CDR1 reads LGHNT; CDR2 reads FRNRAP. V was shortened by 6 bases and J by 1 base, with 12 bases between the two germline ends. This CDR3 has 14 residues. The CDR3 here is CASGRTERNTEAFF. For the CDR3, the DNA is TGTGCTAGTGGCCGAACAGAGCGGAACACTGAAGCTTTCTTT.

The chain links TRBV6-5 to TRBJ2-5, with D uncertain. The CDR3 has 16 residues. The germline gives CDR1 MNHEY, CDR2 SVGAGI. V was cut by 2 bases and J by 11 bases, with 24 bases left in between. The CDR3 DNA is TGTGCCAGCAGTTACGTTTCAGGTAGCTCCTACACTGAGCAGTACTTC. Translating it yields CASSYVSGSSYTEQYF.

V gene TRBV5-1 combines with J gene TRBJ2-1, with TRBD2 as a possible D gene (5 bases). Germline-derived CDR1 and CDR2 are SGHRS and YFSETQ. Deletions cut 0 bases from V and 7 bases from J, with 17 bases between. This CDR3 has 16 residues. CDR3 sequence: CASSLGSVAGGNEQFF. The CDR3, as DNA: TGCGCCAGCAGCTTGGGGTCAGTCGCGGGTGGGAATGAGCAGTTCTTC.

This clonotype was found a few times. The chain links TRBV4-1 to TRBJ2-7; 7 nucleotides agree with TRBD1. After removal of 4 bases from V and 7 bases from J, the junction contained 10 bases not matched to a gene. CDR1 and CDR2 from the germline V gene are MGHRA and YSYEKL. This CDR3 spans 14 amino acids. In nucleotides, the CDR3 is TGCGCCAGCAGCCCCCAAGGGGACAGCGATGAGCAGTACTTC. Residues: CASSPQGDSDEQYF.

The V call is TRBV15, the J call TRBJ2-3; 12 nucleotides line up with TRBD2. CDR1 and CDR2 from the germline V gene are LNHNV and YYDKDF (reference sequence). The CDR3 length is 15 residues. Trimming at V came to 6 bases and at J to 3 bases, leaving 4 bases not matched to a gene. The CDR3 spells CATSELAGGTDTQYF. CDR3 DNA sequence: TGTGCCACCAGTGAGCTAGCGGGAGGGACAGATACGCAGTATTTT.

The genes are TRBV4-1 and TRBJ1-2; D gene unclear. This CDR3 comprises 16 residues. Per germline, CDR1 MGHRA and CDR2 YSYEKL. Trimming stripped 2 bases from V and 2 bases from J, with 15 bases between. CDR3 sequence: CASSQSAPVSNYGYTF. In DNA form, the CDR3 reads TGCGCCAGCAGCCAATCCGCCCCCGTCTCGAACTATGGCTACACCTTC.

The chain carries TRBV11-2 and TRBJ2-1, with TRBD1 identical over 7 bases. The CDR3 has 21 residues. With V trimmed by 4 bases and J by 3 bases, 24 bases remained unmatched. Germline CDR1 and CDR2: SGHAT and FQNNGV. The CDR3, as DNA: TGTGCCAGCAGCTCCAAGCCTTCGACAGGGCCTCTGGGCCCTAGCTACAATGAGCAGTTCTTC. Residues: CASSSKPSTGPLGPSYNEQFF.

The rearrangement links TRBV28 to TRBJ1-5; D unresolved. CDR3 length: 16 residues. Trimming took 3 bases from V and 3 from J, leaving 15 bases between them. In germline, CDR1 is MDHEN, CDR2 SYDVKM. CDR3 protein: CASSLLGSYANQPQHF. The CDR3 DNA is TGTGCCAGCAGTTTGCTCGGGAGCTATGCCAATCAGCCCCAGCATTTT.

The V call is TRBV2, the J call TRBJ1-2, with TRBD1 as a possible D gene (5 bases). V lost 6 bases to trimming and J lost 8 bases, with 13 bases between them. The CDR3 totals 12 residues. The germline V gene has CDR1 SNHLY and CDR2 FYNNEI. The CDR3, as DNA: TGTGCCAGCAGCGTTATTCAGGGCGGCTACACCTTC. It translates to CASSVIQGGYTF.

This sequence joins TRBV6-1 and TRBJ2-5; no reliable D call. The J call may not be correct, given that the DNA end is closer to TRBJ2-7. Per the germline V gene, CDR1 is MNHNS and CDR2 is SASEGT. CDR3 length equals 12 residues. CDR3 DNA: TGTGCCAGCAGGGAACTGATCTACGAGCAGTACTTC. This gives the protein CASRELIYEQYF.

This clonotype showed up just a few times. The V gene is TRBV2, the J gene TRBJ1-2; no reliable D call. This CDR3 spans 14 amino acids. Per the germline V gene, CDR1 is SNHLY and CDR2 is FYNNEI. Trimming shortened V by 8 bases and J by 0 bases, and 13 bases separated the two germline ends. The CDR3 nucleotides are TGTGCCAGCCCAACGGGAGACACTAACTATGGCTACACCTTC. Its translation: CASPTGDTNYGYTF.

The CDR3 coding sequence is TGTGCCAGCAGCCCCGGGGGAGGGGTATCTAATGAAAAACTGTTTTTT. Translation: CASSPGGGVSNEKLFF. V usage is TRBV3-1 and J usage is TRBJ1-4; a weak D match, TRBD1 (5 bases). V lost 4 bases to trimming and J lost 3 bases, with 15 bases between them. Germline V gene sequence: CDR1 LGHDT, CDR2 YNNKEL (reference sequence). The CDR3 is 16 residues long.

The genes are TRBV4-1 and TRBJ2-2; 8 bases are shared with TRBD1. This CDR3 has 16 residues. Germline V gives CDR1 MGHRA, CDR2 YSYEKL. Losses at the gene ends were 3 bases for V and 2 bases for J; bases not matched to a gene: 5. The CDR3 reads CASSHNRGANTGELFF. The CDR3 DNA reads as TGCGCCAGCAGCCATAACAGGGGGGCTAACACCGGGGAGCTGTTTTTT.

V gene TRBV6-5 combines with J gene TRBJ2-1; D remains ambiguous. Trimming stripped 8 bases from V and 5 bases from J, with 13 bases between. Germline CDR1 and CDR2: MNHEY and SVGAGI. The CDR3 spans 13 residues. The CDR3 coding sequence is TGTGCCAGCTCCCCAGTGCCCCACAATGAGCAGTTCTTC. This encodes CASSPVPHNEQFF.

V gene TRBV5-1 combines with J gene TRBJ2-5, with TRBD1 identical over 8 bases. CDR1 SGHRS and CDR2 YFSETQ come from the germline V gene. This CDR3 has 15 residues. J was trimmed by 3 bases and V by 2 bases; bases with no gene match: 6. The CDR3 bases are TGCGCCAGCAGCTTTTTTACAGGGGGAGAAGAGACCCAGTACTTC. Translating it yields CASSFFTGGEETQYF.

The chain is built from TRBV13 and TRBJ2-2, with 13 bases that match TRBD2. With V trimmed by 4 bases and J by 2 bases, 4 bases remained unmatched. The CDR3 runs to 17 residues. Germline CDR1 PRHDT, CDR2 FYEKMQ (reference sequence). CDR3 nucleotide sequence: TGTGCCAGCAGCTGGGGACTAGCGGGGCCAAACACCGGGGAGCTGTTTTTT. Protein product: CASSWGLAGPNTGELFF.

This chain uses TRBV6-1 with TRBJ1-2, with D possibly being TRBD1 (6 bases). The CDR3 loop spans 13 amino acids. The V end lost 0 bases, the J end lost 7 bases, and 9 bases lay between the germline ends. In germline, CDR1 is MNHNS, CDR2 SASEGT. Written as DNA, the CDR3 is TGTGCCAGCAGTGAAGCAGGGGGGCCTGGCTACACCTTC. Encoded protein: CASSEAGGPGYTF.

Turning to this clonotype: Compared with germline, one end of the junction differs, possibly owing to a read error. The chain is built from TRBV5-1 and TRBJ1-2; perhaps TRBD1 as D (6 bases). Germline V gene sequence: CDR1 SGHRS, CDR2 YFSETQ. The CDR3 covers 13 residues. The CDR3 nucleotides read TGCGCCGGCAGCCCCGCAGGGGACTATGGCTACACCTTC. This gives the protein CAGSPAGDYGYTF. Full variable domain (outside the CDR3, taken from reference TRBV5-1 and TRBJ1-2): KAGVTQTPRYLIKTRGQQVTLSCSPISGHRSVSWYQQTPGQGLQFLFEYFSETQRNKGNFPGRFSGRQFSNSRSEMNVSTLELGDSALYLCAGSPAGDYGYTFGSGTRLTVV.

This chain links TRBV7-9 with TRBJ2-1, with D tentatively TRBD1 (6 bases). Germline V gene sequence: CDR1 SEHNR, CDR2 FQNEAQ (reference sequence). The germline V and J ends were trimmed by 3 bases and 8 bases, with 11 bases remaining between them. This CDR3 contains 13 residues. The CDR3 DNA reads TGTGCCAGCAGCTTTACAGGGAACCATGAGCAGTTCTTC. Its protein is CASSFTGNHEQFF.

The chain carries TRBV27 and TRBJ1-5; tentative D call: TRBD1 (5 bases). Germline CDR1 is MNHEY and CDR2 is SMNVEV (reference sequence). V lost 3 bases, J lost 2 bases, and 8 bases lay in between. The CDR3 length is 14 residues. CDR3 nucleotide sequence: TGTGCCAGCAGTTTTGCAGGGCGCAATCAGCCCCAGCATTTT. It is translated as CASSFAGRNQPQHF.

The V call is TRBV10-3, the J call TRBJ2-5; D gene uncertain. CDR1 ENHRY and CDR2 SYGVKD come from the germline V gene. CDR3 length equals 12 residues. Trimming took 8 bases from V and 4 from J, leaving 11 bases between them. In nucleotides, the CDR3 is TGTGCCATCGCCCCCCCGGGAGAGACCCAGTACTTC. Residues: CAIAPPGETQYF.